The T cell receptor (beta chain) described here comes from a study of identical twins. Study-level points and caveats: Modelling approaches yielded underestimates of out-of-frame TCR alpha sharing between monozygotic twins. Cord blood beta clonotypes present at high abundance carried fewer insertions; no such pattern appeared in memory repertoires.

Donors were all healthy Caucasians. Trimming took 8 bases from V and 4 from J, leaving 12 bases between them. Looked up from germline, CDR1 is MDHEN and CDR2 is SYDVKM. CDR3 length: 13 amino acids. The authors used template switching to add a universal primer site and gave cDNA unique molecular identifiers. One entry per CDR3 protein results from TCRdb running MiXCR on the 5' RACE reads. The table lists more than 400,000 distinct CDR3 sequences, over 12% of them singletons, with roughly 0.4% in the top ten. The table lists this clonotype with a few counts. Its antigen is still unknown. The data also belong to a second study, concerning yellow fever vaccine responses in identical twins.

Material: CD4+ T cells sorted from blood. This TCR came from a woman aged 18-30 years in good health. This chain uses TRBV28 with TRBJ2-4, with D tentatively TRBD1 (7 bases). The CDR3 reads CASGGTEKNIQYF. The DNA of the CDR3 is TGTGCCAGCGGAGGGACAGAAAAAAACATTCAGTACTTC. The complete variable domain, with remaining parts taken from reference TRBV28 and TRBJ2-4, reads DVKVTQSSRYLVKRTGEKVFLECVQDMDHENMFWYRQDPGLGLRLIYFSYDVKMKEKGDIPEGYSVSREKKERFSLILESASTNQTSMYLCASGGTEKNIQYFGAGTRLSVL.